One and the same sample provided the 2 T cell receptor beta chains below, sequenced in a study of siplizumab effects on memory and regulatory T cells. Generated by immunoSEQ multiplex PCR, the TCRdb table keeps only in-frame clones and is missing some. The table shows roughly 120,000 clones, with roughly 94% occurring only once. Material: non-Treg CD4+ T cells sorted from blood. Receptors originate from a human donor in good health.

The chain carries TRBV11-2 and TRBJ1-5, with TRBD1 matching over 12 bases. V shed 5 bases and J 5 bases; nucleotides not matched to a gene: 7. This CDR3 comprises 16 residues. Germline V gives CDR1 SGHAT, CDR2 FQNNGV. The CDR3, as DNA: TGTGCCAGCAGCCCCGGGACAGGGGGCTTTGATCAGCCCCAGCATTTT. It yields the protein CASSPGTGGFDQPQHF.

The CDR3 nucleotides are TGCAGCGTTATCCGGGACCGGGTCCGGGTTGAAGCTTTCTTT. This codes for CSVIRDRVRVEAFF. The chain combines TRBV29-1 with TRBJ1-1, with D possibly being TRBD1 (5 bases). Germline V gene data show CDR1 as SQVTM and CDR2 as ANQGSEA. V was pared by 5 bases and J by 7 bases, with 20 bases between. The CDR3 has 14 amino acids. Together with reference TRBV29-1 and TRBJ1-1, the CDR3 gives the full variable domain: SAVISQKPSRDICQRGTSLTIQCQVDSQVTMMFWYRQQPGQSLTLIATANQGSEATYESGFVIDKFPISRPNLTFSTLTVSNMSPEDSSIYLCSVIRDRVRVEAFFGQGTRLTVV.